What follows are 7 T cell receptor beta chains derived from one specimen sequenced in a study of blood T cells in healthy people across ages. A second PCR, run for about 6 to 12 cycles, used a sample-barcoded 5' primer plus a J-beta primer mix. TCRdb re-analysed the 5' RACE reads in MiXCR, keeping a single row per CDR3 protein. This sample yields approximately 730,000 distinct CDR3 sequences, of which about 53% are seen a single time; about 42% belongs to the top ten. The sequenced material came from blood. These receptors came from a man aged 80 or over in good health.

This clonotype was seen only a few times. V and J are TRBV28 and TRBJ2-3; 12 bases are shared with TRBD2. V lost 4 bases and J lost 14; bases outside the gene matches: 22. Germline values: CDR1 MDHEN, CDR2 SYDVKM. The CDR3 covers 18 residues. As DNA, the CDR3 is TGTGCCAGCAGTTCCTGGACTAGCGGGGTAATGGGGCACAGATACGCGTATTTT. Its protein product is CASSSWTSGVMGHRYAYF.

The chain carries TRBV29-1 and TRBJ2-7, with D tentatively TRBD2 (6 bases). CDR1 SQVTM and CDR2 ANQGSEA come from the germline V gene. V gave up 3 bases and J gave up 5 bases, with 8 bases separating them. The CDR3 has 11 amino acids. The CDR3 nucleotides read TGCAGCGTTGAGGTAGCGGACGAGCAGTACTTC. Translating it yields CSVEVADEQYF.

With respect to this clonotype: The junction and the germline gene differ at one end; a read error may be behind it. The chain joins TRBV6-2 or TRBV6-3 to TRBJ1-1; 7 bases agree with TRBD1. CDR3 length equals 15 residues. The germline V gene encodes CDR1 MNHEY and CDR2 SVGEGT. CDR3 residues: CASSSPGQMNAEAFF. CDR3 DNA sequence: TGTGCCAGCAGTTCCCCGGGACAGATGAACGCTGAAGCTTTCTTT.

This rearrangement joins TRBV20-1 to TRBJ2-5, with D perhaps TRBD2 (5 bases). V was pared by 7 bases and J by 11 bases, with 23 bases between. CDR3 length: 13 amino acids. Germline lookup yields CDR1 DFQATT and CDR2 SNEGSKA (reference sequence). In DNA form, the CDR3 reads TGCAGTGTAGGGCGGGTCGCCCCCCCTGAGCAGTACTTC. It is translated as CSVGRVAPPEQYF.

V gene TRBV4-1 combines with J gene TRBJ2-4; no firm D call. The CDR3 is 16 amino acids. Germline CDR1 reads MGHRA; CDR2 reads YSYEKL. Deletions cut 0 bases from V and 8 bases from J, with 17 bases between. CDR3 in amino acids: CASSQEATELRYIQYF. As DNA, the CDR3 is TGCGCCAGCAGCCAAGAAGCCACGGAGTTGAGATACATTCAGTACTTC.

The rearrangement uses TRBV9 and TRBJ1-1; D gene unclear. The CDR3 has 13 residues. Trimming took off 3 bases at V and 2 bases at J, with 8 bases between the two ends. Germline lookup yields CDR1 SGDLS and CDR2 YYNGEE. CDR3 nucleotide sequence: TGTGCCAGCAGCGGAGATGATAACACTGAAGCTTTCTTT. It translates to CASSGDDNTEAFF.

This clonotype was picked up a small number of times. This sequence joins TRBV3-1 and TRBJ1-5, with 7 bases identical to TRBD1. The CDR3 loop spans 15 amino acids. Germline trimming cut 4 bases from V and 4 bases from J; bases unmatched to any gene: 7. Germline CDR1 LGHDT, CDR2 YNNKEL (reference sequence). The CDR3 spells CASSPSPGGNQPQHF. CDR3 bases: TGTGCCAGCAGCCCCAGCCCAGGGGGGAATCAGCCCCAGCATTTT.